The clone carrying this T cell receptor beta chain has only a few counts. Its antigen is unidentified. The sample comes from a study of post-analysis software for immune sequencing data. Overall study results and limits: By F measure, strong co-clustering occurred among samples prepared in the same batch. When compared against controls, multiple sclerosis patients showed significantly lower normalized Chao1 diversity. The study found TRBV5-6, TRBV5-1 and TRBV20-1 among five TRBV segments more frequent in patients than controls.

CDR3 length: 14 residues. Trimming pared 1 base from V and 4 bases from J, leaving 10 bases between. Germline CDR1 SEHNR, CDR2 FQNEAQ (reference sequence). cDNA libraries of TCR beta carried unique molecular identifiers. The authors obtained roughly 0.5 million cDNA molecules from around 0.96 to 9.9 million T cells. TCRdb reprocessed the PCR reads via MiXCR and lists one record per CDR3 protein. In the table there are about 400,000 distinct CDR3 sequences, approximately 38% of which are singletons. Sequencing was performed on blood. V and J are TRBV7-9 and TRBJ1-2; D uncertain. This receptor was taken from a girl between 5 and 17 years old with multiple sclerosis. The CDR3 spells CASSLVPALYGYTF. CDR3 nucleotide sequence: TGTGCCAGCAGCTTAGTGCCAGCGCTCTATGGCTACACCTTC.